One and the same sample provided the 27 T cell receptor beta chains below, sequenced in a study of blood T cell repertoires in COVID-19. The method was immunoSEQ multiplex PCR; TCRdb's version includes in-frame clones alone and lacks a portion of them. The sample has under 100,000 clones, approximately 78% seen once. The sample comprised peripheral blood. Receptors were obtained from a man aged 60 to 75 with COVID-19, enrolled during active disease.

This sequence joins TRBV6-5 and TRBJ1-3; tentative D call: TRBD1 (6 bases). With 7 bases removed from V and 4 bases from J, the gap between germline ends came to 14 bases. In germline, CDR1 is MNHEY, CDR2 SVGAGI. This CDR3 is built from 14 residues. The CDR3 sequence is CASKPPGVGNTIYF. CDR3 DNA sequence: TGTGCCAGCAAGCCCCCAGGGGTCGGAAACACCATATATTTT.

The rearrangement uses TRBV21-1 and TRBJ2-3; the listed D gene, TRBD2, was not tested against the DNA. TRBV21-1 is recorded as a pseudogene. The CDR3 loop spans 13 amino acids. The CDR3 loop is CASSALAGDTQYF. DNA for the CDR3: TGTGCCAGCAGCGCCCTAGCGGGAGATACGCAGTATTTT.

The genes are TRBV2 and TRBJ2-5; 7 nucleotides align to TRBD1. The CDR3 has 14 residues. With 3 bases clipped from V and 2 bases from J, the junction kept 3 bases outside the gene matches. Looked up from germline, CDR1 is SNHLY and CDR2 is FYNNEI. CDR3 protein: CASSEEQGQETQYF. In DNA form, the CDR3 reads TGTGCCAGCAGTGAGGAACAGGGGCAAGAGACCCAGTACTTC.

CDR3 nucleotide sequence: TGTGCCAGCAGCCTGGGGCAGGGGGGAATCAACGAGCAGTACTTC. Protein product: CASSLGQGGINEQYF. The chain couples TRBV3-1 (or the pseudogene TRBV3-2) to TRBJ2-7; tentative D call: TRBD1 (7 bases). Germline V gives CDR1 LGHDT, CDR2 YNNKEL (reference sequence). Between the trimmed V and J ends, which lost 4 bases and 5 bases, there was a span of 18 bases. CDR3 length: 15 residues.

This clone was observed once. The chain combines TRBV6-5 with TRBJ2-2; 8 bases are a match to TRBD2. Germline CDR1 and CDR2: MNHEY and SVGAGI. The CDR3 spans 15 residues. The V and J ends lost 4 bases and 4 bases, in that order; junction bases with no gene match: 5. The CDR3 is CASSSGTSRTGELFF. CDR3 DNA sequence: TGTGCCAGCAGTTCCGGGACTAGTCGCACCGGGGAGCTGTTTTTT.

The rearrangement uses TRBV30 and TRBJ2-3; D uncertain. V was shortened by 2 bases and J by 6 bases, with 9 bases between the two germline ends. This CDR3 comprises 12 residues. CDR1 is GTSNPN and CDR2 is SVGIG in the germline V gene (reference sequence). CDR3 sequence: CAWSLTLDTQYF. The CDR3 DNA reads TGTGCCTGGAGTCTAACCCTGGATACGCAGTATTTT.

This chain joins TRBV7-8 and TRBJ2-7; possible D gene TRBD1, 5 bases. The CDR3 has 12 amino acids. Trimming removed 5 bases at V and 6 bases at J, with 11 bases between. Germline CDR1 reads SGHVS; CDR2 reads FQNEAQ. The CDR3 DNA follows: TGTGCCAGCAGCGAAAGACAGCGCGAGCAGTACTTC. Protein: CASSERQREQYF.

The V and J genes are TRBV7-3 and TRBJ2-5; D is perhaps TRBD2 (5 bases). V was shortened by 0 bases and J by 5 bases, with 13 bases between the two germline ends. The CDR3 runs 15 residues. Germline V gene data show CDR1 as SGHTA and CDR2 as FQGTGA. CDR3 DNA: TGTGCCAGCAGCTTAACCGAGGGTAGATGGGAGACCCAGTACTTC. Protein product: CASSLTEGRWETQYF.

The chain recombines TRBV30 with TRBJ2-1, with D maybe TRBD2 (6 bases). The CDR3 length is 11 residues. CDR1 and CDR2 (germline): GTSNPN, SVGIG (reference sequence). Trimming stripped 5 bases from V and 10 bases from J, with 12 bases between. The CDR3 nucleotides are TGTGCCTGGTTCGGGACTCGGGAGCAGTTCTTC. Translated: CAWFGTREQFF.

This chain joins TRBV6-5 and TRBJ2-7; 9 nucleotides agree with TRBD2. The germline gives CDR1 MNHEY, CDR2 SVGAGI. The V and J ends lost 6 bases and 2 bases, in that order; junction bases with no gene match: 5. The CDR3 has 14 residues. Here the CDR3 reads CASRDSGSPYEQYF. CDR3 nucleotide sequence: TGTGCCAGCAGGGATAGCGGGAGTCCCTACGAGCAGTACTTC.

The rearrangement joins TRBV3-1 (or the pseudogene TRBV3-2) to TRBJ2-3; 12 bases fit TRBD1. CDR3 length equals 15 residues. Germline V gives CDR1 LGHDT, CDR2 YNNKEL (reference sequence). With V trimmed by 4 bases and J by 8 bases, 7 bases remained unmatched. CDR3 in DNA: TGTGCCAGCAGCCGGGGACAGGGGGCGGAGGGTACGCAGTATTTT. Its protein product is CASSRGQGAEGTQYF.

The chain recombines TRBV7-2 with TRBJ1-2; TRBD1 might be the D (5 bases). The CDR3 spans 13 residues. Deletions cut 5 bases from V and 2 bases from J, with 9 bases between. Germline CDR1 is SGHTA and CDR2 is FQGNSA. The CDR3 sequence: CASSGGGNYGYTF. CDR3 DNA sequence: TGTGCCAGCAGCGGGGGGGGGAACTATGGCTACACCTTC.

The CDR3 nucleotides are TGTGCCAGCAGCGTAGCAGTCAGGGTCTTCGGCCAAGAGACCCAGTACTTC. Amino acids: CASSVAVRVFGQETQYF. This chain uses TRBV9 with TRBJ2-5, with D possibly being TRBD1 (5 bases). V lost 0 bases to trimming and J lost 1 base, with 16 bases between them. CDR1 SGDLS and CDR2 YYNGEE come from the germline V gene. The CDR3 consists of 17 residues. The whole variable domain, remainder taken from reference TRBV9 and TRBJ2-5, is DSGVTQTPKHLITATGQRVTLRCSPRSGDLSVYWYQQSLDQGLQFLIQYYNGEERAKGNILERFSAQQFPDLHSELNLSSLELGDSALYFCASSVAVRVFGQETQYFGPGTRLLVL.

This clone was observed a few times. This chain uses TRBV5-1 with TRBJ1-1; D remains unclear. Germline V gene lookup returns CDR1 SGHRS and CDR2 YFSETQ. Trimming took 3 bases from V and 0 from J, leaving 12 bases between them. The CDR3 consists of 15 residues. The CDR3 spells CASSSYGDMNTEAFF. DNA of the CDR3: TGCGCCAGCAGCTCTTACGGTGACATGAACACTGAAGCTTTCTTT.

The chain links TRBV2 to TRBJ2-5, with a possible D match to TRBD1 (6 bases). CDR1 is SNHLY and CDR2 is FYNNEI in the germline V gene. The CDR3 spans 12 residues. V lost 6 bases and J lost 5, with 10 bases in between. The CDR3 reads CASREQGETQYF. The CDR3 DNA sequence: TGTGCCAGCAGAGAACAGGGCGAGACCCAGTACTTC.

This clone was counted a single time. This chain links TRBV11-2 with TRBJ2-2; 15 nucleotides match TRBD2. The germline gives CDR1 SGHAT, CDR2 FQNNGV. The CDR3 spans 17 residues. Trimming removed 7 bases from V and 4 bases from J; junction bases left unmatched: 7. CDR3 in amino acids: CASIGLAGGPVTGELFF. CDR3 DNA sequence: TGTGCCAGCATTGGACTAGCGGGAGGGCCAGTCACCGGGGAGCTGTTTTTT. Combining the CDR3 with reference TRBV11-2 and TRBJ2-2 gives the whole variable domain EAGVAQSPRYKIIEKRQSVAFWCNPISGHATLYWYQQILGQGPKLLIQFQNNGVVDDSQLPKDRFSAERLKGVDSTLKIQPAKLEDSAVYLCASIGLAGGPVTGELFFGEGSRLTVL.

This clone occurred once. V and J are TRBV12-3 or TRBV12-4 and TRBJ2-1; 7 bases align to TRBD1. The CDR3 sequence is 11 residues long. V shed 5 bases, J shed 12 bases, and the junction held 4 bases outside the gene matches. The DNA of the CDR3 is TGTGCCAGCAGTACCCGGGACAGGCAGTTCTTC. Translated, it gives CASSTRDRQFF.

The J gene is TRBJ1-1, the V gene TRBV6-4; perhaps TRBD1 as D (6 bases). V was shortened by 5 bases and J by 4 bases, with 11 bases between the two germline ends. CDR1 is MRHNA and CDR2 is SNTAGT in the germline V gene. The CDR3 has 13 residues. The CDR3 DNA is TGTGCCAGCAGTACAGGGATGACCACTGAAGCTTTCTTT. Encoded protein: CASSTGMTTEAFF.

The chain employs TRBV6-1 and TRBJ2-7; TRBD1 is a possible D gene (5 bases). Germline V gives CDR1 MNHNS, CDR2 SASEGT. The CDR3 totals 14 residues. Trimming left V 3 bases short and J 2 bases short, with 11 bases between. For the CDR3, the DNA is TGTGCCAGCAGTGAGCCGAGGACACCCTACGAGCAGTACTTC. As protein: CASSEPRTPYEQYF.

The V and J genes are TRBV7-3 and TRBJ2-7; 7 nucleotides line up with TRBD2. This CDR3 spans 14 amino acids. V lost 5 bases, J lost 2 bases, and 6 bases stayed unmatched. CDR1 is SGHTA, CDR2 FQGTGA, per germline. CDR3: CASSPSGATYEQYF. DNA of the CDR3: TGTGCCAGCAGCCCTAGCGGAGCTACCTACGAGCAGTACTTC.

This rearrangement joins TRBV5-4 to TRBJ2-2; maybe TRBD1 (5 bases). The CDR3 consists of 13 residues. From germline, CDR1 is SGHNT and CDR2 YYREEE (reference sequence). Trimming stripped 4 bases from V and 5 bases from J, with 9 bases between. This chain's CDR3 is CASSPPGTGELFF. In nucleotides, the CDR3 is TGTGCCAGCAGCCCACCAGGGACCGGGGAGCTGTTTTTT.

This chain connects TRBV7-6 to TRBJ1-2; tentative D call: TRBD1 (5 bases). The CDR3 extends over 15 amino acids. The germline V and J ends were trimmed by 2 bases and 8 bases, with 18 bases remaining between them. From germline, CDR1 is SGHVS and CDR2 FNYEAQ. The CDR3 here is CASSLNTRGTGGYTF. In DNA, the CDR3 is TGTGCCAGCAGCTTAAACACCCGGGGGACTGGGGGCTACACCTTC.

The CDR3 loop reads CASTPPGLAGGQDTQYF. The DNA of the CDR3 is TGTGCCAGCACCCCCCCGGGACTAGCGGGAGGGCAAGATACGCAGTATTTT. The genes are TRBV5-4 and TRBJ2-3; 16 bases match TRBD2. Germline V gene lookup returns CDR1 SGHNT and CDR2 YYREEE (reference sequence). V lost 6 bases, J lost 5 bases, and 9 bases stayed unmatched. The CDR3 runs 17 residues.

The genes are TRBV7-8 and TRBJ1-2; no clear D. Per germline, CDR1 SGHVS and CDR2 FQNEAQ. The CDR3 totals 14 residues. Deletions cut 4 bases from V and 8 bases from J, with 17 bases between. CDR3 nucleotides: TGTGCCAGCAGCTCCATACTGGGAGTTGGAGGCTACACCTTC. The encoded protein is CASSSILGVGGYTF.

The chain couples TRBV27 to TRBJ2-4; 8 nucleotides line up with TRBD2. This CDR3 region has 17 residues. Unmatched junction bases numbered 4, after V lost 0 bases and J lost 0 bases. CDR1 is MNHEY, CDR2 SMNVEV, per germline (reference sequence). DNA for the CDR3: TGTGCCAGCAGTTTATCGCGGGGGGAGGGAGCCAAAAACATTCAGTACTTC. Its translation: CASSLSRGEGAKNIQYF.

This chain uses TRBV5-1 with TRBJ2-5; TRBD2 agrees at 8 bases. V was pared by 2 bases and J by 3 bases, with 6 bases of the junction left unmatched. Germline V gene data show CDR1 as SGHRS and CDR2 as YFSETQ. The CDR3 loop spans 15 amino acids. CDR3 coding DNA: TGCGCCAGCAGCTTTGAGGGCGGGGGGAAAGAGACCCAGTACTTC. Translating it yields CASSFEGGGKETQYF. Looking up the rest from reference TRBV5-1 and TRBJ2-5 gives the full variable domain: KAGVTQTPRYLIKTRGQQVTLSCSPISGHRSVSWYQQTPGQGLQFLFEYFSETQRNKGNFPGRFSGRQFSNSRSEMNVSTLELGDSALYLCASSFEGGGKETQYFGPGTRLLVL.

The chain couples TRBV11-2 to TRBJ2-7; possible D gene TRBD1, 6 bases. This CDR3 comprises 12 residues. Germline lookup yields CDR1 SGHAT and CDR2 FQNNGV. Between the trimmed V and J ends, which lost 5 bases and 12 bases, there was a span of 17 bases. The CDR3 loop reads CASSPRSGHLYF. For the CDR3, the DNA is TGTGCCAGCAGCCCCAGATCGGGACATTTGTACTTC.